This entry features one TCR beta chain sequence. Its antigen is still unknown. Produced via immunoSEQ multiplex PCR; TCRdb's table is partial and in-frame only. Found here are tens of thousands of clones, approximately 80% of them singletons; the top ten hold roughly 5.8%. The data were taken from a study of OX40 agonist ivuxolimab in advanced cancers. Study results and limitations: Not determined was the antigen specificity of the expanded peripheral T cells. CD8+ T cells were the subset that, on average, had more expanded clones than CD4+.

The germline CDR1 and CDR2 sequences are LGHNA and YNFKEQ. Trimming shortened V by 3 bases and J by 2 bases, and 6 bases separated the two germline ends. The CDR3 loop spans 13 amino acids. This chain uses TRBV4-2 with TRBJ2-3; D perhaps matches TRBD2 (6 bases). The origin of this receptor is an adult with an advanced solid tumor such as melanoma, head and neck, liver or kidney cancer. The sequenced sample was CD4+ or CD8+ T cells sorted from blood, obtained in a trial of the OX40 agonist ivuxolimab. The CDR3 DNA follows: TGTGCCAGCAGCCAGCGGGACACAGATACGCAGTATTTT. Its protein product is CASSQRDTDTQYF.